This TCR beta chain was sequenced for a study of T cell repertoires in cytomegalovirus infection. Study at large: Selection of CMV epitopes for the study included recently identified HLA-C-restricted and well-studied HLA-B-restricted ones. An indication of both CMV infection and matching HLA type came from public TCR beta signatures.

Trimming cost V 3 bases and J 2 bases, with 8 bases left between them. The CDR3 extends over 14 amino acids. Per the germline V gene, CDR1 is SGHTA and CDR2 is FQGNSA. Study-level results: There were HLA-C-restricted CMV-specific TCR beta clonotypes dominating the ex vivo response. Identification of carriers of CMV plus the relevant HLA was achieved through cumulative public TCR beta family frequency.

This clonotype was seen at least ten times. Antigen unknown. TCRdb used MiXCR to reprocess the reads, holding one entry per CDR3 protein. The top ten hold 48% of the sample, which has about 570,000 distinct CDR3 sequences, 40% seen once. The origin of this receptor is a human donor in good health (CMV status not recorded). Some clones in this sample may be carry-over from other donors' samples. The rearrangement joins TRBV7-2 to TRBJ2-1; no firm D call. This sample comprised cultured PBMCs, obtained from culture after CMV antigen stimulation. CDR3 loop: CASSFGLAYNEQFF. Written as DNA, the CDR3 is TGTGCCAGCAGCTTCGGTTTAGCCTACAATGAGCAGTTCTTC.